This entry describes one TCR beta chain. Antigen: not known. The entry originates in a study of OX40 agonist ivuxolimab in advanced cancers. About the research overall: The patients got ivuxolimab, which is an agonistic anti-OX40 (CD134) antibody.

The study's findings and limits: More expanded clones were seen, on average, in CD8+ T cells than in CD4+.

Assay used: immunoSEQ multiplex PCR; TCRdb lists only in-frame clones, some missing. The sample holds about 17,000 clones, over 75% seen once. CDR3 length: 15 residues. The germline CDR1 and CDR2 sequences are MGHRA and YSYEKL. V lost 4 bases to trimming and J lost 5 bases; unmatched junction nucleotides: 10. The TCR comes from an adult with an advanced solid tumor such as melanoma, head and neck, liver or kidney cancer. The material sequenced was CD4+ or CD8+ T cells sorted from blood, taken in a trial of the OX40 agonist ivuxolimab. The chain carries TRBV4-1 and TRBJ2-5; 7 bases line up with TRBD2. CDR3 in amino acids: CASSPSSGWGETQYF. DNA of the CDR3: TGCGCCAGCAGCCCCAGTAGCGGGTGGGGTGAGACCCAGTACTTC.